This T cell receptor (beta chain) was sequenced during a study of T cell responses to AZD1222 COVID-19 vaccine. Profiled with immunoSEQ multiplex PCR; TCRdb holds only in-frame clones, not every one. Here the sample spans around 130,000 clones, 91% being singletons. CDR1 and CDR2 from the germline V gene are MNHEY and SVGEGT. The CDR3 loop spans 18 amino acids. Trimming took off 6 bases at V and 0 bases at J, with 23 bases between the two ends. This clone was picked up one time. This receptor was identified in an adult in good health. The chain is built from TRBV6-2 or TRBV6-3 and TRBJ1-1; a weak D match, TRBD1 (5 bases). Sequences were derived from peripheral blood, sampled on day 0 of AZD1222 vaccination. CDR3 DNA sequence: TGTGCCAGCAGCCCGCTGGGGGGAGTTTCCGTACTGAACACTGAAGCTTTCTTT. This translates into CASSPLGGVSVLNTEAFF.